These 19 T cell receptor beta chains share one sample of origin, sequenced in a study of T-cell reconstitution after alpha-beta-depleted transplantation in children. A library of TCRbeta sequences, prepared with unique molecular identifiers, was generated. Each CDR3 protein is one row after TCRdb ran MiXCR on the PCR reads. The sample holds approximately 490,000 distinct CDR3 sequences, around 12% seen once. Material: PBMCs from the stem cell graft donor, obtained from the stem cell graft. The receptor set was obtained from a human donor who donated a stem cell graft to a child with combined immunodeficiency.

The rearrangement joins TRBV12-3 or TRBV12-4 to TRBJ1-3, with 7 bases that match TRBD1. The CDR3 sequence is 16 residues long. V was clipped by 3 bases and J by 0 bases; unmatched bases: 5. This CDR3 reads CASSFADRDSGNTIYF. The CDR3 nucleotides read TGTGCCAGCAGTTTTGCCGACAGGGACTCTGGAAACACCATATATTTT.

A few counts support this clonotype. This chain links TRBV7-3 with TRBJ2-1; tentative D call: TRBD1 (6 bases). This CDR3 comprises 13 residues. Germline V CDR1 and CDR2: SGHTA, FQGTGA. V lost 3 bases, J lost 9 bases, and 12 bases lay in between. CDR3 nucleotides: TGTGCCAGCAGCTTCCCCGGACAGCTTGAGCAGTTCTTC. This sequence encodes CASSFPGQLEQFF.

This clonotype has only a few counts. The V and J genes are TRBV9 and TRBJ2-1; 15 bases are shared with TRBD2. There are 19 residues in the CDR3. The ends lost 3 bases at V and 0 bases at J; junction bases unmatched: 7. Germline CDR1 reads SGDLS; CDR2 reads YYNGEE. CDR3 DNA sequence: TGTGCCAGCAGCGCGGGACTAGCGGGGGGTTTAAGCTCCTACAATGAGCAGTTCTTC. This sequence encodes CASSAGLAGGLSSYNEQFF.

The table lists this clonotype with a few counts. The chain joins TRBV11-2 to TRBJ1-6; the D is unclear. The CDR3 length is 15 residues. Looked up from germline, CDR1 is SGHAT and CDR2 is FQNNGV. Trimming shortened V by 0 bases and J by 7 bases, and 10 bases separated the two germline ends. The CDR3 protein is CASSLDSPGNSPLHF. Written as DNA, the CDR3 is TGTGCCAGCAGCTTAGATTCTCCGGGGAATTCACCCCTCCACTTT.

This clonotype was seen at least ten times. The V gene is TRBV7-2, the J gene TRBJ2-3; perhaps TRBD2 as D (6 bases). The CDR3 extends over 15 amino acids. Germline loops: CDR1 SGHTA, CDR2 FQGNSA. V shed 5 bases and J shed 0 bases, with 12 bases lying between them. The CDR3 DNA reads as TGTGCCAGCAGCCCAGGGACTTTCAGCACAGATACGCAGTATTTT. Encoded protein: CASSPGTFSTDTQYF.

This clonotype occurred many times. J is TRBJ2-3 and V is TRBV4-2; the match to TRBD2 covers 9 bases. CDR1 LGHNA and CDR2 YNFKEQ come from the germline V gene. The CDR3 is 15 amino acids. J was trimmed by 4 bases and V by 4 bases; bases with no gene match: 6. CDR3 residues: CASSLGGGAADTQYF. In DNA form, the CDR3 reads TGTGCCAGCAGCCTCGGCGGGGGGGCCGCAGATACGCAGTATTTT.

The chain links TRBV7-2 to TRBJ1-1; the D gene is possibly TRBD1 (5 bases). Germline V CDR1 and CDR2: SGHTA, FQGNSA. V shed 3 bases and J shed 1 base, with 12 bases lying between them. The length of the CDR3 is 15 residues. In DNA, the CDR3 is TGTGCCAGCAGCTTCGGGGCCGCCCAGAACACTGAAGCTTTCTTT. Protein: CASSFGAAQNTEAFF. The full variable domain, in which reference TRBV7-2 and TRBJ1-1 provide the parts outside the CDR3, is GAGVSQSPSNKVTEKGKDVELRCDPISGHTALYWYRQSLGQGLEFLIYFQGNSAPDKSGLPSDRFSAERTGGSVSTLTIQRTQQEDSAVYLCASSFGAAQNTEAFFGQGTRLTVV.

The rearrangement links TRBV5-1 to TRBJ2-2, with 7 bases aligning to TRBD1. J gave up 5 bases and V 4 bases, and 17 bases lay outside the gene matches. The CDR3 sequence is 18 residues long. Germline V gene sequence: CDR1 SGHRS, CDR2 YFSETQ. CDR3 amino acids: CASSRRSGTEFSTGELFF. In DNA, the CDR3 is TGCGCCAGCAGCCGACGGTCGGGGACAGAGTTTTCTACCGGGGAGCTGTTTTTT.

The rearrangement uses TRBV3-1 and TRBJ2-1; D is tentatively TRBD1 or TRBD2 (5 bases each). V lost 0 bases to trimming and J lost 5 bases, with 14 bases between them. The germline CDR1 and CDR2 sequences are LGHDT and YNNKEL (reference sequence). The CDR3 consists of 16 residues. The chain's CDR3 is CASSQEVGTGNNEQFF. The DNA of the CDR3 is TGTGCCAGCAGCCAAGAGGTAGGGACGGGAAACAATGAGCAGTTCTTC.

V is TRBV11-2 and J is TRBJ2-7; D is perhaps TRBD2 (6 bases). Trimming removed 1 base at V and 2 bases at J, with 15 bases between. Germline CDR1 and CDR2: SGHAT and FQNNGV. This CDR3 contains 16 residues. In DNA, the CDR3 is TGTGCCAGCAGCTTAGGCTGGGGGGTAGGGACCTACGAGCAGTACTTC. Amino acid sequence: CASSLGWGVGTYEQYF.

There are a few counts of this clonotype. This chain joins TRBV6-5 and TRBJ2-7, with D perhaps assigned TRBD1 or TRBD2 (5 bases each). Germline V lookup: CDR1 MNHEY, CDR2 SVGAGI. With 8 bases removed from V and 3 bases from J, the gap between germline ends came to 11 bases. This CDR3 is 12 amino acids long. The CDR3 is CASWGSGYEQYF. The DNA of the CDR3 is TGTGCCAGCTGGGGGTCTGGCTACGAGCAGTACTTC.

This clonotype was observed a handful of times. This CDR3 reads CSARARDRSETGELFF. CDR3 nucleotides: TGCAGTGCTAGAGCTCGGGACAGGTCTGAAACCGGGGAGCTGTTTTTT. The chain joins TRBV20-1 to TRBJ2-2, with 8 bases lining up with TRBD1. This CDR3 is 16 amino acids long. Trimming cost V 1 base and J 5 bases; bases outside gene matches: 9. The germline gives CDR1 DFQATT, CDR2 SNEGSKA (reference sequence).

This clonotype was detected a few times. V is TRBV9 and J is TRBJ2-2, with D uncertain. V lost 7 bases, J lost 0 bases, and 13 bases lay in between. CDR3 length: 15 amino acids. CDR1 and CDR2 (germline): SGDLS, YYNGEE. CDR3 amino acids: CASGSPAANTGELFF. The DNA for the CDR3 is TGTGCCAGCGGATCCCCTGCGGCGAACACCGGGGAGCTGTTTTTT.

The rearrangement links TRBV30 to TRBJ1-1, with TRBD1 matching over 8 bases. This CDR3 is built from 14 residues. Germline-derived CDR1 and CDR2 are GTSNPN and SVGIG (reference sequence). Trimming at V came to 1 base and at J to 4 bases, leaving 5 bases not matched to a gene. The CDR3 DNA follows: TGTGCCTGGAGTGGACAGGGGTCGGGCACTGAAGCTTTCTTT. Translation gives CAWSGQGSGTEAFF. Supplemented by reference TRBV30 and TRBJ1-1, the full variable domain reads SQTIHQWPATLVQPVGSPLSLECTVEGTSNPNLYWYRQAAGRGLQLLFYSVGIGQISSEVPQNLSASRPQDRQFILSSKKLLLSDSGFYLCAWSGQGSGTEAFFGQGTRLTVV.

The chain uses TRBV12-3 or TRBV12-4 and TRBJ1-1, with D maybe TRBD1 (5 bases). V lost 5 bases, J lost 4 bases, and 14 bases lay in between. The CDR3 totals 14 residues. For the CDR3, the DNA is TGTGCCAGCAGTCGACTTCAGGGTGGCACTGAAGCTTTCTTT. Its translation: CASSRLQGGTEAFF.

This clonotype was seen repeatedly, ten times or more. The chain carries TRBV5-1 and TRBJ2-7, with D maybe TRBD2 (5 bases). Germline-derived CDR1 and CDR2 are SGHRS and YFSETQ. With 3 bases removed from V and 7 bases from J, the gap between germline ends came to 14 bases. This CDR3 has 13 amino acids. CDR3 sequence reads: CASSSDNTGEQYF. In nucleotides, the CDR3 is TGCGCCAGCAGCTCCGACAACACGGGAGAGCAGTACTTC.

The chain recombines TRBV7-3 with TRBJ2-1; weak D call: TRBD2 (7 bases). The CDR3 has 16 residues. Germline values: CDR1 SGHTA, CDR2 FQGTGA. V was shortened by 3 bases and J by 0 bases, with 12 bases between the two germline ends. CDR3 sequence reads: CASSFEGGFSYNEQFF. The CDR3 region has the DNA TGTGCCAGCAGCTTTGAGGGGGGGTTCTCCTACAATGAGCAGTTCTTC.

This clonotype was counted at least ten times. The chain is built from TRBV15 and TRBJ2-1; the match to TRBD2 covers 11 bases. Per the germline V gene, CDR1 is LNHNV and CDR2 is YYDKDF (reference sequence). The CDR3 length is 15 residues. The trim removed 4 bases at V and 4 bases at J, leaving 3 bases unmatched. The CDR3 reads CATSTSGRSYNEQFF. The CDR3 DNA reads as TGTGCCACCAGCACTAGCGGGAGGTCTTACAATGAGCAGTTCTTC.

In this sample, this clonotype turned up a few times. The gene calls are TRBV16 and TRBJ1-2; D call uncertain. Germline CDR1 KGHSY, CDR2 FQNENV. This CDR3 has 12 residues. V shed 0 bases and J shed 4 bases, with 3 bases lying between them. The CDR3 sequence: CASSQSRYGYTF. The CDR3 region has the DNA TGTGCCAGCAGCCAATCTCGCTATGGCTACACCTTC.